The 14 T cell receptor beta chains given below trace back to one sample, sequenced in a study of T cell responses to AZD1222 COVID-19 vaccine. Sequenced by immunoSEQ multiplex PCR; TCRdb stores in-frame clones only, minus some. The table lists 150,000 to 200,000 clones, roughly 90% of them singletons, with roughly 5.5% in the top ten. This specimen consisted of peripheral blood, obtained on day 0 of AZD1222 vaccination. The receptors stem from an adult in good health.

This clone showed up just once. The V call is TRBV6-5, the J call TRBJ1-2; no firm D call. The germline CDR1 and CDR2 sequences are MNHEY and SVGAGI. V was cut by 8 bases and J by 0 bases, with 13 bases left in between. The CDR3 covers 14 residues. DNA for the CDR3: TGTGCCAGCGCCTATACAAGGGCTAACTATGGCTACACCTTC. It encodes CASAYTRANYGYTF.

The chain is built from TRBV30 and TRBJ2-1; D is unresolved. The CDR3 has 12 amino acids. Germline V lookup: CDR1 GTSNPN, CDR2 SVGIG (reference sequence). V gave up 1 base and J gave up 6 bases, with 7 bases separating them. The CDR3 protein is CAWSGVANEQFF. CDR3 DNA sequence: TGTGCCTGGAGTGGTGTTGCCAATGAGCAGTTCTTC.

V and J are TRBV28 and TRBJ1-2; a weak D match, TRBD1 (6 bases). This CDR3 has 14 amino acids. The germline V gene encodes CDR1 MDHEN and CDR2 SYDVKM. Trimming pared 5 bases from V and 0 bases from J, leaving 10 bases between. The DNA for the CDR3 is TGTGCCAGCAGTATCGGACAGTCTAACTATGGCTACACCTTC. This encodes CASSIGQSNYGYTF.

The chain combines TRBV6-5 with TRBJ1-3; D is uncertain. V shed 4 bases and J shed 4 bases, with 8 bases lying between them. The CDR3 runs to 13 residues. CDR1 is MNHEY, CDR2 SVGAGI, per germline. The CDR3 protein is CASSSPGGNTIYF. The CDR3 region has the DNA TGTGCCAGCAGTTCTCCCGGGGGAAACACCATATATTTT.

For this clone: Other nucleotide sequences in the sample specify the same CDR3. The V call is TRBV2, the J call TRBJ2-5; 7 bases line up with TRBD2. This CDR3 has 15 amino acids. The V segment lost 0 bases and the J segment 5 bases; nucleotides outside the gene matches: 6. Germline CDR1 is SNHLY and CDR2 is FYNNEI. This CDR3 is CASSEALGRGETQYF. The CDR3, as DNA: TGTGCCAGCAGTGAAGCGCTTGGGCGGGGGGAGACCCAGTACTTC.

This clone was counted a few times. The chain recombines TRBV6-5 with TRBJ2-1; 8 bases agree with TRBD2. V lost 4 bases and J lost 5; bases outside the gene matches: 10. The CDR3 extends over 16 amino acids. CDR1 and CDR2 (germline): MNHEY, SVGAGI. CDR3 loop: CASSSRVAGTHNEQFF. The CDR3 DNA follows: TGTGCCAGCAGTTCCCGTGTAGCGGGAACTCACAATGAGCAGTTCTTC.

The V call is TRBV19, the J call TRBJ1-6, with 9 bases lining up with TRBD1. J was trimmed by 9 bases and V by 7 bases; bases with no gene match: 7. The germline gives CDR1 LNHDA, CDR2 SQIVND (reference sequence). The CDR3 length is 14 residues. The DNA for the CDR3 is TGTGCCAGTACCTCGGGACAGGGTTCTTCACCCCTCCACTTT. Protein sequence: CASTSGQGSSPLHF. Complete variable domain (other parts from reference TRBV19 and TRBJ1-6): DGGITQSPKYLFRKEGQNVTLSCEQNLNHDAMYWYRQDPGQGLRLIYYSQIVNDFQKGDIAEGYSVSREKKESFPLTVTSAQKNPTAFYLCASTSGQGSSPLHFGNGTRLTVT.

This clone was counted a few times. The chain joins TRBV2 to TRBJ1-1, with unresolved D. The CDR3 is 14 amino acids. Looked up from germline, CDR1 is SNHLY and CDR2 is FYNNEI. V lost 2 bases, J lost 7 bases, and 14 bases lay in between. CDR3 DNA: TGTGCCAGCAGTGAAATGGGCGGAGCCTATGAAGCTTTCTTT. Protein: CASSEMGGAYEAFF.

The chain carries TRBV9 and TRBJ1-1; tentatively, D is TRBD1 (6 bases). The germline gives CDR1 SGDLS, CDR2 YYNGEE. V was shortened by 5 bases and J by 5 bases, with 13 bases between the two germline ends. The CDR3 sequence is 13 residues long. The CDR3 loop is CASSSRGTTEAFF. CDR3 in DNA: TGTGCCAGCAGTTCCAGGGGTACTACTGAAGCTTTCTTT. Full variable domain (outside the CDR3, taken from reference TRBV9 and TRBJ1-1): DSGVTQTPKHLITATGQRVTLRCSPRSGDLSVYWYQQSLDQGLQFLIQYYNGEERAKGNILERFSAQQFPDLHSELNLSSLELGDSALYFCASSSRGTTEAFFGQGTRLTVV.

The chain is built from TRBV28 and TRBJ2-7; TRBD2 agrees at 7 bases. V was clipped by 8 bases and J by 6 bases; unmatched bases: 7. Germline V gene data show CDR1 as MDHEN and CDR2 as SYDVKM. This CDR3 is 12 amino acids long. The CDR3 region has the DNA TGTGCCAGCGGGAGGGGTAAGCCCGAGCAGTACTTC. This encodes CASGRGKPEQYF.

The CDR3: CASSQQWGGSTLHF. CDR3 sequence (DNA): TGTGCCAGCAGTCAACAATGGGGTGGGTCAACCCTCCACTTT. V gene TRBV7-2 combines with J gene TRBJ1-6, with D hard to call. V was clipped by 6 bases and J by 14 bases, with 20 bases between them. The CDR3 is 14 amino acids. Germline-derived CDR1 and CDR2 are SGHTA and FQGNSA.

The chain recombines TRBV14 with TRBJ1-4; the match to TRBD1 covers 10 bases. Germline V lookup: CDR1 SGHDN, CDR2 FVKESK. The trim removed 3 bases at V and 6 bases at J, leaving 4 bases unmatched. CDR3 length: 15 residues. This CDR3 is CASSQMTGGYEKLFF. CDR3 DNA: TGTGCCAGCAGCCAGATGACAGGGGGCTATGAAAAACTGTTTTTT.

The chain employs TRBV28 and TRBJ2-3; 12 bases are shared with TRBD2. Germline V gives CDR1 MDHEN, CDR2 SYDVKM. The CDR3 covers 15 residues. The ends lost 10 bases at V and 3 bases at J; junction bases unmatched: 8. In DNA form, the CDR3 reads TGTGCCACCTCTAGCGGGAGGGCCGGAACAGATACGCAGTATTTT. It is translated as CATSSGRAGTDTQYF.

The rearrangement uses TRBV6-2 or TRBV6-3 and TRBJ1-1, with D possibly being TRBD1 (5 bases). With 6 bases removed from V and 2 bases from J, the gap between germline ends came to 22 bases. The CDR3 length is 17 residues. Germline CDR1 is MNHEY and CDR2 is SVGEGT. CDR3 in amino acids: CASSPRPVGQINTEAFF. For the CDR3, the DNA is TGTGCCAGCAGCCCTAGGCCCGTGGGGCAGATAAACACTGAAGCTTTCTTT.